These 23 T cell receptor beta chains share one sample of origin, sequenced in a study of blood T cell repertoires in COVID-19 (dated by TCRdb to the early 2020s). The library was prepared using the immunoSEQ multiplex PCR assay. The immuneACCESS repertoire file appears here via TCRdb, limited to in-frame rearrangements. These files lack a portion of the clones; in checked studies, under half of the deficit traces to unresolved V genes, and the cause of the others is not known. The table for this sample lists fewer than 250,000 clones; under 85% of them were counted only once. Of the sample, roughly 5.5% is held by the ten largest clones. Material for sequencing was peripheral blood. These receptors all stem from a human donor in a cohort sampled during active COVID-19.

V gene TRBV6-5 combines with J gene TRBJ1-3; D perhaps matches TRBD1 (6 bases). Germline-derived CDR1 and CDR2 are MNHEY and SVGAGI. The V end was cut by 8 bases, the J end by 2 bases, with 13 bases between. There are 14 residues in the CDR3. This CDR3 is CASSPGGTGNTIYF. CDR3 DNA: TGTGCCAGCTCTCCGGGGGGCACTGGAAACACCATATATTTT.

The CDR3 DNA is TGTGCCAGCAGCTTAGTACCAGGGTTATACTCACCCCTCCACTTT. Its protein product is CASSLVPGLYSPLHF. The chain links TRBV7-6 to TRBJ1-6; D perhaps matches TRBD1 (5 bases). Germline V lookup: CDR1 SGHVS, CDR2 FNYEAQ. V was cut by 1 base and J by 10 bases, with 14 bases left in between. The CDR3 has 15 amino acids. Filled out from reference TRBV7-6 and TRBJ1-6, the complete variable domain reads GAGVSQSPRYKVTKRGQDVALRCDPISGHVSLYWYRQALGQGPEFLTYFNYEAQQDKSGLPNDRFSAERPEGSISTLTIQRTEQRDSAMYRCASSLVPGLYSPLHFGNGTRLTVT.

The rearrangement joins TRBV24-1 to TRBJ2-2, with 7 positions matching TRBD1. The ends lost 3 bases at V and 6 bases at J; junction bases unmatched: 9. CDR3 size: 16 residues. The germline CDR1 and CDR2 sequences are KGHDR and SFDVKD. CDR3 residues: CATSDGGQPHPGELFF. The CDR3 DNA sequence: TGTGCCACCAGTGATGGGGGACAGCCACACCCCGGGGAGCTGTTTTTT.

The genes are TRBV9 and TRBJ1-1, with 8 bases fitting TRBD1. This CDR3 region has 15 residues. Looked up from germline, CDR1 is SGDLS and CDR2 is YYNGEE. J was trimmed by 5 bases and V by 0 bases; bases with no gene match: 6. Here the CDR3 DNA reads TGTGCCAGCAGCGTAGACCAGGGGGCGTGGACTGAAGCTTTCTTT. Protein sequence: CASSVDQGAWTEAFF.

V is TRBV6-6 and J is TRBJ1-5; D uncertain. The CDR3 spans 15 residues. The germline gives CDR1 MNHNY, CDR2 SVGAGI (reference sequence). The V end was cut by 2 bases, the J end by 2 bases, with 10 bases between. CDR3 sequence: CASSYGRAGNQPQHF. As DNA, the CDR3 is TGTGCCAGCAGTTACGGGAGGGCGGGCAATCAGCCCCAGCATTTT.

Details on this clone: Other nucleotide sequences in the sample specify the same CDR3. This sequence joins TRBV10-1 and TRBJ2-7; possibly TRBD2 for D (6 bases). CDR1 and CDR2 (germline): WNHNN, SYGVQD (reference sequence). V was shortened by 4 bases and J by 1 base, with 8 bases between the two germline ends. This CDR3 is 13 amino acids long. The DNA of the CDR3 is TGCGCCAGCAGTGTCGGGAGTTCCTACGAGCAGTACTTC. Residues: CASSVGSSYEQYF.

The chain employs TRBV6-1 and TRBJ2-1, with 8 bases that match TRBD1. The length of the CDR3 is 13 residues. V dropped 3 bases and J dropped 14; count of bases not matched to a gene: 9. Per the germline V gene, CDR1 is MNHNS and CDR2 is SASEGT. CDR3 protein: CASSETGAIGKFF. Written as DNA, the CDR3 is TGTGCCAGCAGTGAGACAGGGGCTATTGGGAAGTTCTTC.

CDR3 sequence: CASSRARDSQVYTF. The CDR3 DNA sequence: TGTGCCAGCAGCCGAGCTCGGGACAGCCAAGTCTACACCTTC. The J gene is TRBJ1-2, the V gene TRBV7-9; 7 positions agree with TRBD1. The CDR3 consists of 14 residues. Germline assignment: CDR1 SEHNR and CDR2 FQNEAQ (reference sequence). Unmatched junction bases numbered 13, after V lost 5 bases and J lost 10 bases. Filled out from reference TRBV7-9 and TRBJ1-2, the complete variable domain reads DTGVSQNPRHKITKRGQNVTFRCDPISEHNRLYWYRQTLGQGPEFLTYFQNEAQLEKSRLLSDRFSAERPKGSFSTLEIQRTEQGDSAMYLCASSRARDSQVYTFGSGTRLTVV.

This clone has just one count. This chain connects TRBV20-1 to TRBJ1-2, with D uncertain. Between the trimmed V and J ends, which lost 7 bases and 3 bases, there was a span of 9 bases. Per germline, CDR1 DFQATT and CDR2 SNEGSKA (reference sequence). This CDR3 is built from 11 residues. In DNA, the CDR3 is TGCAGTGTAGCCGGGGACTATGGCTACACCTTC. Translation gives CSVAGDYGYTF.

The rearrangement links TRBV10-1 to TRBJ2-3, with 12 bases that match TRBD1. The V gene end was trimmed by 6 bases and the J gene end by 2 bases; junction bases not matched to a gene: 3. CDR3 length: 15 residues. The germline gives CDR1 WNHNN, CDR2 SYGVQD (reference sequence). CDR3 DNA sequence: TGCGCCAGCAGATCGGGACAGGGGGCCACAGATACGCAGTATTTT. It specifies CASRSGQGATDTQYF.

The chain couples TRBV7-9 to TRBJ2-4; perhaps TRBD2 as D (6 bases). Germline CDR1 is SEHNR and CDR2 is FQNEAQ (reference sequence). The CDR3 loop spans 12 amino acids. V was trimmed by 2 bases and J by 8 bases, leaving 7 bases between them. The CDR3 protein is CASSLRDYIQYF. CDR3 DNA: TGTGCCAGCAGCTTAAGGGACTACATTCAGTACTTC.

The gene calls are TRBV20-1 and TRBJ1-1; D not certain. The CDR3 loop spans 10 amino acids. Between the trimmed V and J ends, which lost 5 bases and 10 bases, there was a span of 11 bases. Looked up from germline, CDR1 is DFQATT and CDR2 is SNEGSKA (reference sequence). The CDR3 DNA sequence: TGCAGTGCTGGCTGGGCGCGAGCTTTCTTT. Its protein is CSAGWARAFF.

Only one count was recorded for this clone. The chain employs TRBV24-1 and TRBJ2-5; D may be TRBD1 (6 bases). V shed 4 bases and J shed 5 bases, with 19 bases lying between them. CDR3 length: 16 residues. Per germline, CDR1 KGHDR and CDR2 SFDVKD. CDR3 DNA sequence: TGTGCCACCAGTGAGGGCGGACAGAACAGATACGAGACCCAGTACTTC. Encoded protein: CATSEGGQNRYETQYF.

This clone came up once. J is TRBJ2-7 and V is TRBV5-1; weak D call: TRBD2 (6 bases). V lost 4 bases and J lost 4, with 12 bases in between. Germline CDR1 is SGHRS and CDR2 is YFSETQ. The CDR3 contains 13 residues. CDR3: CASSRGTQYEQYF. The CDR3 nucleotides read TGCGCCAGCAGCCGCGGGACCCAATACGAGCAGTACTTC.

This clone was detected many times. The V and J genes are TRBV7-9 and TRBJ1-4; no clear D gene. V lost 0 bases to trimming and J lost 0 bases, with 8 bases between them. This CDR3 has 16 residues. In germline, CDR1 is SEHNR, CDR2 FQNEAQ (reference sequence). The CDR3 here is CASSLAPRTTNEKLFF. As DNA, the CDR3 is TGTGCCAGCAGCTTAGCACCCAGAACAACTAATGAAAAACTGTTTTTT.

The chain is built from TRBV10-1 and TRBJ2-3, with 8 positions matching TRBD1. The CDR3 sequence is 17 residues long. Germline loops: CDR1 WNHNN, CDR2 SYGVQD (reference sequence). Unmatched junction bases numbered 11, after V lost 6 bases and J lost 0 bases. The CDR3 DNA sequence: TGCGCCAGCAGGTCCGGGACAGGAGATTTTAGCACAGATACGCAGTATTTT. It translates to CASRSGTGDFSTDTQYF.

The chain joins TRBV5-4 to TRBJ2-1; TRBD2 matches 8 bases. The CDR3 contains 16 residues. Germline V gives CDR1 SGHNT, CDR2 YYREEE (reference sequence). V lost 4 bases to trimming and J lost 1 base; unmatched junction nucleotides: 7. The CDR3 sequence: CASSAAGALSYNEQFF. The DNA of the CDR3 is TGTGCCAGCAGCGCAGCGGGAGCCCTTTCCTACAATGAGCAGTTCTTC.

The chain employs TRBV11-2 and TRBJ2-1, with TRBD2 as a possible D gene (5 bases). There are 18 residues in the CDR3. Germline CDR1 SGHAT, CDR2 FQNNGV. Trimming left V 1 base short and J 0 bases short, with 16 bases between. The CDR3 here is CASSLGFWTPSSYNEQFF. DNA for the CDR3: TGTGCCAGCAGCTTAGGGTTCTGGACTCCCAGCTCCTACAATGAGCAGTTCTTC.

V is TRBV12-3 or TRBV12-4 and J is TRBJ1-5; D is undetermined. There are 12 residues in the CDR3. Between the trimmed V and J ends, which lost 7 bases and 2 bases, there was a span of 6 bases. In nucleotides, the CDR3 is TGTGCCAGCACGGAGGGCAATCAGCCCCAGCATTTT. Protein: CASTEGNQPQHF.

The chain recombines TRBV28 with TRBJ1-5; 7 bases agree with TRBD1. This CDR3 is 14 amino acids long. After removal of 6 bases from V and 4 bases from J, the junction contained 6 bases not matched to a gene. From germline, CDR1 is MDHEN and CDR2 SYDVKM. The CDR3 protein is CASRKPGGNQPQHF. As DNA, the CDR3 is TGTGCCAGCAGGAAACCAGGGGGAAATCAGCCCCAGCATTTT.

This clone occurred many times. The rearrangement uses TRBV7-9 and TRBJ2-7; tentatively, D is TRBD2 (6 bases). V was shortened by 1 base and J by 6 bases, with 22 bases between the two germline ends. Germline loops: CDR1 SEHNR, CDR2 FQNEAQ (reference sequence). The CDR3 has 17 residues. The CDR3 DNA sequence: TGTGCCAGCAGCTTAGGATTTTCCCGCGGGATCCCCCGCGAGCAGTACTTC. This translates into CASSLGFSRGIPREQYF.

This clone was found once. V gene TRBV11-2 combines with J gene TRBJ2-1; D possibly corresponds to TRBD2 (5 bases). The CDR3 is made up of 11 amino acids. V lost 11 bases and J 6 bases, leaving 11 bases between the germline ends. Germline lookup yields CDR1 SGHAT and CDR2 FQNNGV. The CDR3 sequence: CAGERGNEQFF. Written as DNA, the CDR3 is TGTGCCGGGGAGCGCGGCAATGAGCAGTTCTTC.

The rearrangement joins TRBV27 to TRBJ2-1; TRBD2 matches 8 bases. Germline V gives CDR1 MNHEY, CDR2 SMNVEV (reference sequence). CDR3 length equals 16 residues. Trimming cost V 5 bases and J 6 bases; bases outside gene matches: 12. CDR3 coding DNA: TGTGCCAGCAGTCCCCCAACGGGAGGGCCGCGCAATGAGCAGTTCTTC. Protein: CASSPPTGGPRNEQFF.